This T cell receptor beta chain was recorded in a study of spatial heterogeneity in lung cancer. Turning to the study itself: The mean occurrence of each unique TCR and UMI combination in raw reads exceeded ten.

This clonotype has a handful of counts. Regarding time point: sample taken at primary tumor resection. The donors, 72 patients with untreated early-stage non-small cell lung cancer, provided the samples. TCRs were sequenced from unsorted whole RNA of tumor, nontumor lung or PBMC. Every individual TCR cDNA molecule carried its own unique molecular identifier, which allowed correction of PCR and sequencing errors. One entry per CDR3 protein results from TCRdb running MiXCR on the 5' RACE reads. The table shows about 45,000 distinct CDR3 sequences, with around 6.8% occurring only once. V lost 3 bases, J lost 8 bases, and 9 bases lay in between. This CDR3 comprises 12 residues. Germline CDR1 and CDR2: KGHSH and LQKENI.

This TCR derives from a female donor with early-stage non-small cell lung cancer. The chain is built from TRBV18 and TRBJ2-3; no firm D call. This material consisted of PBMCs, taken at surgery. The DNA of the CDR3 is TGTGCCAGCTCACCCCTTATCGGTACGCAGTATTTT. Translating it yields CASSPLIGTQYF.